This T cell receptor beta chain is drawn from a study of type 1 regulatory T cells. Study-wide context: This in vitro CD4 product, T-allo10, is enriched for Tr1 cells and alloantigen-specific.

The germline gives CDR1 ENHRY, CDR2 SYGVKD. The V and J ends lost 10 bases and 4 bases, in that order; junction bases with no gene match: 10. This CDR3 is 15 amino acids long. This clonotype was seen repeatedly, ten times or more. Its antigen is unknown. One entry per CDR3 protein results from TCRdb running MiXCR on the reads. The data contain about 65,000 distinct CDR3 sequences, about 48% of them singletons. This TCR derives from a human donor in good health. The sequencing sample was made of cultured non-Tr1 T cells, either the whole culture or a sorted T cell fraction (not recorded which). This chain links TRBV10-3 with TRBJ1-5, with 10 nucleotides matching TRBD1. This CDR3 reads CATRAGDRGNQPQHF. The CDR3 DNA reads TGTGCCACCCGGGCGGGGGACAGGGGAAATCAGCCCCAGCATTTT.